What follows are 15 T cell receptor beta chains derived from one specimen sequenced in a study of blood T cells in healthy people across ages. It was with a sample-barcoded 5' primer and a J-beta primer mix that a second PCR of roughly 7 to 11 cycles was run. In TCRdb, the 5' RACE reads were re-called with MiXCR into one record per CDR3 protein. The table lists 1,500,000 or so distinct CDR3 sequences, roughly 59% of them singletons. The sample consisted of blood. All receptors derive from a young man in good health.

V gene TRBV4-2 combines with J gene TRBJ2-2; 9 bases fit TRBD1. After removal of 1 base from V and 7 bases from J, the junction contained 7 bases not matched to a gene. Germline V gene data show CDR1 as LGHNA and CDR2 as YNFKEQ. CDR3 length: 16 amino acids. CDR3 bases: TGTGCCAGCAGCCAAGGATTGACAGGGGGGATCGGGGAGCTGTTTTTT. Its protein product is CASSQGLTGGIGELFF.

The V and J genes are TRBV28 and TRBJ1-2, with TRBD1 as a possible D gene (6 bases). The CDR3 runs 14 residues. CDR1 is MDHEN and CDR2 is SYDVKM in the germline V gene. V was trimmed by 4 bases and J by 6 bases, leaving 15 bases between them. The CDR3 is CASSSTGTTHGYTF. As DNA, the CDR3 is TGTGCCAGCAGTTCAACCGGGACAACGCATGGCTACACCTTC.

This clonotype was seen many times. CDR3 protein: CASSQEIGPSETQYF. The CDR3 nucleotides read TGTGCCAGCAGCCAAGAGATAGGGCCCAGTGAGACCCAGTACTTC. The chain has TRBV4-2 and TRBJ2-5; no reliable D call. This CDR3 comprises 15 residues. From germline, CDR1 is LGHNA and CDR2 YNFKEQ. Trimming left V 0 bases short and J 5 bases short, with 13 bases between.

This clonotype was observed a few times. The chain carries TRBV27 and TRBJ1-6; tentative D call: TRBD1 (5 bases). Trimming removed 8 bases from V and 9 bases from J, with 23 bases in between. The CDR3 runs 16 residues. Per germline, CDR1 MNHEY and CDR2 SMNVEV (reference sequence). This CDR3 reads CASRRSSGTGVSPLHF. Here the CDR3 DNA reads TGTGCCAGCCGCCGGAGCTCCGGGACCGGGGTTTCACCCCTCCACTTT.

The sample holds a few counts of this clonotype. The chain joins TRBV20-1 to TRBJ2-5; D is uncertain. Germline CDR1 reads DFQATT; CDR2 reads SNEGSKA (reference sequence). V shed 6 bases and J shed 0 bases, with 8 bases lying between them. The CDR3 totals 12 residues. In DNA form, the CDR3 reads TGCAGTGCGGCTAGGAACCAAGAGACCCAGTACTTC. Its protein is CSAARNQETQYF.

The chain combines TRBV29-1 with TRBJ2-1; TRBD1 agrees at 9 bases. CDR3 length: 14 residues. Germline V gene data show CDR1 as SQVTM and CDR2 as ANQGSEA. The CDR3: CIASGTGMYNEQFF. The CDR3 DNA is TGCATCGCCTCCGGGACAGGGATGTACAATGAGCAGTTCTTC.

This chain joins TRBV20-1 and TRBJ2-7; D remains ambiguous. The CDR3 runs 14 residues. V was clipped by 0 bases and J by 0 bases, with 9 bases between them. Germline CDR1 DFQATT, CDR2 SNEGSKA (reference sequence). CDR3 bases: TGCAGTGCTAGAGATAAGCTTTACTCCTACGAGCAGTACTTC. Residues: CSARDKLYSYEQYF.

The chain employs TRBV6-5 and TRBJ2-7; tentative D call: TRBD2 (6 bases). Trimming took off 2 bases at V and 0 bases at J, with 14 bases between the two ends. This CDR3 spans 16 amino acids. The V gene's germline CDR1 is MNHEY and CDR2 SVGAGI. CDR3 coding DNA: TGTGCCAGCAGTTACCGCGAGGGAGGAAACTCCTACGAGCAGTACTTC. This translates into CASSYREGGNSYEQYF.

This clonotype appeared a single time. This rearrangement joins TRBV5-1 to TRBJ1-2; 9 nucleotides align to TRBD1. The germline CDR1 and CDR2 sequences are SGHRS and YFSETQ. The CDR3 is made up of 15 amino acids. The ends lost 5 bases at V and 7 bases at J; junction bases unmatched: 12. The chain's CDR3 is CASRPRTGEGGGYTF. CDR3 nucleotide sequence: TGCGCCAGCAGACCTCGGACAGGGGAGGGAGGTGGCTACACCTTC. The variable domain in full, completed from reference TRBV5-1 and TRBJ1-2, reads KAGVTQTPRYLIKTRGQQVTLSCSPISGHRSVSWYQQTPGQGLQFLFEYFSETQRNKGNFPGRFSGRQFSNSRSEMNVSTLELGDSALYLCASRPRTGEGGGYTFGSGTRLTVV.

V gene TRBV3-1 combines with J gene TRBJ2-7; TRBD1 matches at 7 bases. The germline CDR1 and CDR2 sequences are LGHDT and YNNKEL (reference sequence). V shed 0 bases, J shed 2 bases, and the junction held 4 bases outside the gene matches. CDR3 size: 15 residues. The CDR3 loop is CASSQDLTGAYEQYF. The CDR3 DNA reads TGTGCCAGCAGCCAAGATTTAACAGGGGCCTACGAGCAGTACTTC.

The CDR3 nucleotides read TGTGCCATCAGTGAGGTCAGCACCAGCAGGGATTCACCCCTCCACTTT. Translated, it gives CAISEVSTSRDSPLHF. The genes are TRBV10-3 and TRBJ1-6; weak D call: TRBD1 (5 bases). With 2 bases removed from V and 8 bases from J, the gap between germline ends came to 16 bases. From germline, CDR1 is ENHRY and CDR2 SYGVKD. This CDR3 has 16 residues.

The genes are TRBV28 and TRBJ2-1; D possibly corresponds to TRBD2 (7 bases). The CDR3 extends over 16 amino acids. V was trimmed by 3 bases and J by 1 base, leaving 13 bases between them. Germline lookup yields CDR1 MDHEN and CDR2 SYDVKM. CDR3 residues: CASSLGGLESYNEQFF. In DNA, the CDR3 is TGTGCCAGCAGTTTGGGGGGGCTGGAATCCTACAATGAGCAGTTCTTC.

This sequence joins TRBV27 and TRBJ2-7, with 8 bases identical to TRBD2. This CDR3 comprises 15 residues. CDR1 and CDR2 from the germline V gene are MNHEY and SMNVEV (reference sequence). V shed 6 bases, J shed 2 bases, and the junction held 9 bases outside the gene matches. CDR3 bases: TGTGCCAGCAGAGATCTAGCGGGCTCCCCCTACGAGCAGTACTTC. This sequence encodes CASRDLAGSPYEQYF.

The CDR3 sequence: CASSKLGYEQYF. The CDR3 DNA is TGTGCCAGCAGTAAACTTGGCTACGAGCAGTACTTC. The genes are TRBV6-6 and TRBJ2-7, with D hard to call. The CDR3 is 12 amino acids. Germline CDR1 is MNHNY and CDR2 is SVGAGI (reference sequence). Trimming removed 5 bases at V and 3 bases at J, with 8 bases between.

This rearrangement joins TRBV2 to TRBJ1-2; 12 bases map to TRBD1. The V gene's germline CDR1 is SNHLY and CDR2 FYNNEI. There are 14 residues in the CDR3. Trimming cost V 6 bases and J 13 bases; bases outside gene matches: 12. Here the CDR3 DNA reads TGTGCCAGCAGACCAAGCGGGACAGGGGGCGTTTCCACCTTC. Its translation: CASRPSGTGGVSTF.